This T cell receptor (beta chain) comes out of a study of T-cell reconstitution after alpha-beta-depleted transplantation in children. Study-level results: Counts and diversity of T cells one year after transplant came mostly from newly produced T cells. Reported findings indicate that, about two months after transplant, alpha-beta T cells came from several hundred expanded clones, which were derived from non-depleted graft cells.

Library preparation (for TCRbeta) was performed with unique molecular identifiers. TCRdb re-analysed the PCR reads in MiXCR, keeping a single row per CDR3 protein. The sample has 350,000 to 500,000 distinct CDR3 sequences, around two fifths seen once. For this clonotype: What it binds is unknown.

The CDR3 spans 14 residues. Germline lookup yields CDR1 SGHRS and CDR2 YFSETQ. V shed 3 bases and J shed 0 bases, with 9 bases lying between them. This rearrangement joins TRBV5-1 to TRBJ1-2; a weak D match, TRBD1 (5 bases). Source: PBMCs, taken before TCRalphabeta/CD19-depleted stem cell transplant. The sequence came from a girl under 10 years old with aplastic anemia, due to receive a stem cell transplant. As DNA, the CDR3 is TGCGCCAGCAGCTCCTGGACACCTAACTATGGCTACACCTTC. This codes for CASSSWTPNYGYTF.